These 6 T cell receptor beta chains originate from one sample sequenced in a study of CD8 T cells in ankylosing spondylitis. Study results and caveats: Ankylosing spondylitis blood appeared to be characterized by a TCR beta motif of eight highly homologous variants.

The antigens these receptors bind are not known. TCRdb reanalysed the 5' RACE reads using MiXCR and keeps one entry per CDR3 protein. The sample holds fewer than 500,000 distinct CDR3 sequences, roughly a quarter seen once. The specimen sequenced was blood, either unsorted or a sorted T cell fraction (not recorded which). The receptor source for this set is a male donor with ankylosing spondylitis.

This clonotype was seen only a few times. The CDR3, as DNA: TGTGCCACCAGTGGTCCCCTAGCTGGGTCCGATGAGCAGTTCTTC. Residues: CATSGPLAGSDEQFF. This chain joins TRBV24-1 and TRBJ2-1; D perhaps matches TRBD2 (5 bases). The CDR3 extends over 15 amino acids. Trimming took off 5 bases at V and 8 bases at J, with 18 bases between the two ends. Germline-derived CDR1 and CDR2 are KGHDR and SFDVKD.

The table lists this clonotype with a few counts. V is TRBV5-1 and J is TRBJ2-1; 11 positions agree with TRBD2. The CDR3 loop spans 19 amino acids. Looked up from germline, CDR1 is SGHRS and CDR2 is YFSETQ. The junction had 13 bases not matched to a gene; V was cut back by 3 bases and J by 2 bases. The CDR3 here is CASSSWDRSTSGAYNEQFF. CDR3 DNA sequence: TGCGCCAGCAGCTCCTGGGACCGGTCGACTAGCGGGGCCTACAATGAGCAGTTCTTC.

V gene TRBV7-9 combines with J gene TRBJ2-1, with D unresolved. The ends were cut back, 3 bases at V and 3 bases at J, with 12 bases in the middle. Germline CDR1 and CDR2: SEHNR and FQNEAQ (reference sequence). This CDR3 is 15 amino acids long. The CDR3 region has the DNA TGTGCCAGCAGCTTTGGGCGGAACAGCTACAATGAGCAGTTCTTC. It translates to CASSFGRNSYNEQFF.

This sequence joins TRBV15 and TRBJ2-7; the D call may be TRBD1 or TRBD2 (6 bases each). The CDR3 length is 14 residues. Germline CDR1 is LNHNV and CDR2 is YYDKDF (reference sequence). V was pared by 2 bases and J by 4 bases, with 12 bases between. The CDR3 loop reads CATSRPSGAYEQYF. CDR3 coding DNA: TGTGCCACCAGCAGACCTTCGGGGGCGTACGAGCAGTACTTC.

This clonotype was seen many times. The J gene is TRBJ2-1, the V gene TRBV7-8; D not resolved. Germline V gene sequence: CDR1 SGHVS, CDR2 FQNEAQ. This CDR3 has 14 residues. Trimming took off 4 bases at V and 7 bases at J, with 14 bases between the two ends. The CDR3 region has the DNA TGTGCCAGCAGCTCGGGTCTTCAGGTAAATGAGCAGTTCTTC. It encodes CASSSGLQVNEQFF.

Here the CDR3 reads CASSLPGLHNEQFF. CDR3 sequence (DNA): TGTGCCAGCAGCTTACCGGGACTTCACAATGAGCAGTTCTTC. The chain uses TRBV5-6 and TRBJ2-1; D might be TRBD2 (6 bases). V shed 2 bases and J shed 5 bases, with 11 bases lying between them. The CDR3 is 14 amino acids. The germline V gene encodes CDR1 SGHDT and CDR2 YYEEEE.